Below are 5 T cell receptor beta chains sequenced from a single sample in a study of control samples from healthy donors and cancer patients (TCRdb year 2020). To prepare the library, the immunoSEQ multiplex PCR assay was applied. The source is immuneACCESS, and TCRdb retained only in-frame sequences with V and J called. Part of the clones is not carried over; for the studies checked, unresolved V genes explain less than half of this, and the remainder is unexplained. The sample includes 65,000 to 85,000 clones, with around 87% observed a single time. The top ten clonotypes cover approximately 2.1% of the sample. The sequenced material came from PBMCs. The origin of the receptors is a woman between 45 and 60 years old with head and neck cancer.

This sequence joins TRBV7-8 and TRBJ2-7; no clear D. V dropped 3 bases and J dropped 10 bases, with 19 bases sitting between them. CDR1 is SGHVS and CDR2 is FQNEAQ in the germline V gene. This CDR3 has 14 residues. CDR3 nucleotides: TGTGCCAGCAGCTTGCAAAGGGCGGAACAGAAACAGTACTTC. Its protein is CASSLQRAEQKQYF.

This clone occurred once. The V and J genes are TRBV28 and TRBJ1-5; 10 bases fit TRBD1. The CDR3 extends over 13 amino acids. In germline, CDR1 is MDHEN, CDR2 SYDVKM. The V segment lost 6 bases and the J segment 4 bases; nucleotides outside the gene matches: 0. CDR3 loop: CASRGQGNQPQHF. DNA for the CDR3: TGTGCCAGCAGGGGACAGGGGAATCAGCCCCAGCATTTT.

This clone turned up a few times. The rearrangement uses TRBV12-3 or TRBV12-4 and TRBJ2-7; D unclear. The CDR3 covers 12 residues. Trimming removed 5 bases at V and 5 bases at J, with 10 bases between. CDR3 nucleotide sequence: TGTGCCAGCAGTCCCGTACCCCACGAGCAGTACTTC. As protein: CASSPVPHEQYF.

This chain uses TRBV4-3 with TRBJ1-2; no reliable D call. Trimming removed 1 base from V and 7 bases from J, with 13 bases in between. The CDR3 consists of 14 residues. Germline CDR1 is LGHNA and CDR2 is YSLEER. Here the CDR3 DNA reads TGCGCCAGCAGCCAAGGTGGAGGACTTTTTGGCTACACCTTC. This codes for CASSQGGGLFGYTF.

The rearrangement uses TRBV9 and TRBJ2-3; 8 positions agree with TRBD2. The CDR3 extends over 18 amino acids. Per the germline V gene, CDR1 is SGDLS and CDR2 is YYNGEE. The J segment lost 3 bases and the V segment lost 2 bases, leaving 14 bases of the junction unmatched. CDR3: CASSVDFPGLGSTDTQYF. The CDR3, as DNA: TGTGCCAGCAGCGTTGATTTCCCGGGACTAGGATCTACAGATACGCAGTATTTT.